This is a list of T cell receptor beta chains from one sample in a study of PD-1 blockade in classical Hodgkin lymphoma. Repertoires were generated with immunoSEQ multiplex PCR, while TCRdb's copy carries only in-frame clones and drops some. The table has 15,000 or so clones, roughly four fifths seen once. Here the sequenced sample was peripheral blood mononuclear cells (PBMCs), taken at baseline. Receptor source: a human donor with classical Hodgkin lymphoma. The CDR3 runs from the conserved cysteine through the conserved F or W. D genes are given only for firm matches. For some rows the clone size is stated as once, few or many, or as a class when expanded; others skip it.

j_gene: TRBJ2-2; abundance: -; d_gene: TRBD2; v_gene: TRBV12-5; CDR3nt: TGTGCTAGTGGTTACTCCCAGCGGGGGAAGACTAACACCGGGGAGCTGTTTTTT; CDR3aa: CASGYSQRGKTNTGELFF
j_gene: TRBJ2-1; abundance: -; d_gene: -; v_gene: TRBV5-1; CDR3nt: TGCGCCAGCAGCACAGAGGCAGGATCCTACAATGAGCAGTTCTTC; CDR3aa: CASSTEAGSYNEQFF
j_gene: TRBJ1-5; abundance: few; d_gene: TRBD1; v_gene: TRBV7-2; CDR3nt: TGTGCCAGCAGCCCGACAGGGGCTAGCAATCAGCCCCAGCATTTT; CDR3aa: CASSPTGASNQPQHF
j_gene: TRBJ1-2; abundance: -; d_gene: TRBD1; v_gene: TRBV5-4; CDR3nt: TGTGCCAGCAGCCGGGGGGACAGGATCCGCTATTATGGCTACACCTTC; CDR3aa: CASSRGDRIRYYGYTF
j_gene: TRBJ1-2; abundance: -; d_gene: -; v_gene: TRBV10-3; CDR3nt: TGTGCCATCAGTTCCGGACCCTTAGAATCCGATGGCTACACCTTC; CDR3aa: CAISSGPLESDGYTF
j_gene: TRBJ2-4; abundance: -; d_gene: -; v_gene: TRBV7-9; CDR3nt: TGTGCCAGCAGCATGGGAGAGGCCAAAAACATTCAGTACTTC; CDR3aa: CASSMGEAKNIQYF
j_gene: TRBJ1-2; abundance: few; d_gene: -; v_gene: TRBV5-1; CDR3nt: TGCGCCAGCAGCCGGGGGGAGAGGTATGGCTACACCTTC; CDR3aa: CASSRGERYGYTF
j_gene: TRBJ1-2; abundance: medium-sized; d_gene: -; v_gene: TRBV9; CDR3nt: TGTGCCAGCAGCGTAGGGTCGCTAACTATGGGAGGCTACACCTTC; CDR3aa: CASSVGSLTMGGYTF
j_gene: TRBJ1-2; abundance: -; d_gene: -; v_gene: TRBV18; CDR3nt: TGTGCCAGCTCACCACCTTCTGCCAGGGGTGGCTATGGCTACACCTTC; CDR3aa: CASSPPSARGGYGYTF
j_gene: TRBJ2-7; abundance: -; d_gene: -; v_gene: TRBV27; CDR3nt: TGTGCCAGCAGAGGACCGGGACTTCACTACGAGCAGTACTTC; CDR3aa: CASRGPGLHYEQYF
j_gene: TRBJ2-1; abundance: -; d_gene: -; v_gene: TRBV19; CDR3nt: TGTGCCAGTGACCTTGGCGGCAGCTCCTACAATGAGCAGTTCTTC; CDR3aa: CASDLGGSSYNEQFF
j_gene: TRBJ1-3; abundance: -; d_gene: TRBD1; v_gene: TRBV4-3; CDR3nt: TGCGCCAGCAGCCAGGAGTCTTGGGGACAGGGGGGAAACACCATATATTTT; CDR3aa: CASSQESWGQGGNTIYF
j_gene: TRBJ1-2; abundance: -; d_gene: -; v_gene: TRBV7-9; CDR3nt: TGTGCCAGCAGCTTAGTAGCAGGGAACTATGGCTACACCTTC; CDR3aa: CASSLVAGNYGYTF
j_gene: TRBJ2-1; abundance: -; d_gene: TRBD1; v_gene: TRBV5-1; CDR3nt: TGCGCCAGCAACAGGGGGGCCTACAATGAGCAGTTCTTC; CDR3aa: CASNRGAYNEQFF
j_gene: TRBJ1-4; abundance: -; d_gene: TRBD1; v_gene: TRBV11-2; CDR3nt: TGTGCCAGCAGTAGAATCGGGACAGCTAATGAAAAACTGTTTTTT; CDR3aa: CASSRIGTANEKLFF
j_gene: TRBJ2-3; abundance: -; d_gene: -; v_gene: TRBV7-3; CDR3nt: TGTGCCAGCAGCTTAACCGCATTAGCAACAGCTAGCACAGATACGCAGTATTTT; CDR3aa: CASSLTALATASTDTQYF
j_gene: TRBJ1-1; abundance: -; d_gene: -; v_gene: TRBV6-5; CDR3nt: TGTGCCAGCAGTAAACACCCGAGTAAGAGCCGAGCTTTCTTT; CDR3aa: CASSKHPSKSRAFF
j_gene: TRBJ1-2; abundance: few; d_gene: TRBD1; v_gene: TRBV4-1; CDR3nt: TGCGCCAGCAGCCAAGATAGGCCAGGGGGTGACTATGGCTACACCTTC; CDR3aa: CASSQDRPGGDYGYTF
j_gene: TRBJ1-5; abundance: -; d_gene: -; v_gene: TRBV18; CDR3nt: TGTGCCAGCTCACCGGGAGGGAGCAATCAGCCCCAGCATTTT; CDR3aa: CASSPGGSNQPQHF
j_gene: TRBJ1-1; abundance: -; d_gene: -; v_gene: TRBV2; CDR3nt: TGTGCCAGCAGCAAGGAGAACACTGAAGCTTTCTTT; CDR3aa: CASSKENTEAFF
j_gene: TRBJ1-2; abundance: -; d_gene: -; v_gene: TRBV5-1; CDR3nt: TGCGCCAGCAGCTTGACAGGGCGTGATGGCTACACCTTC; CDR3aa: CASSLTGRDGYTF
j_gene: TRBJ1-6; abundance: -; d_gene: TRBD1; v_gene: TRBV6-6; CDR3nt: TGTGCCAGCTCCGGACAGGGGTATTCACCCCTCCACTTT; CDR3aa: CASSGQGYSPLHF
j_gene: TRBJ1-2; abundance: -; d_gene: TRBD1; v_gene: TRBV25-1; CDR3nt: TGTGCCAGCAGTTTGACAGGGGGTGGCTACACCTTC; CDR3aa: CASSLTGGGYTF
j_gene: TRBJ2-7; abundance: -; d_gene: TRBD1; v_gene: TRBV29-1; CDR3nt: TGCAGCGTCGCCGGGACAGGGATCAACGAGCAGTACTTC; CDR3aa: CSVAGTGINEQYF
j_gene: TRBJ2-5; abundance: -; d_gene: -; v_gene: TRBV7-7; CDR3nt: TGTGCCAGCAGCCGCGACAGTCCAGGGCCCCAAGAGACCCAGTACTTC; CDR3aa: CASSRDSPGPQETQYF
j_gene: TRBJ2-5; abundance: -; d_gene: -; v_gene: TRBV2; CDR3nt: TGTGCCAGCAGAGGGCTTCAAGAGACCCAGTACTTC; CDR3aa: CASRGLQETQYF
j_gene: TRBJ1-1; abundance: -; d_gene: TRBD1; v_gene: TRBV9; CDR3nt: TGTGCCAGCAGCGTAGGAGGGGGCGTGGACAGTATTGAAGCTTTCTTT; CDR3aa: CASSVGGGVDSIEAFF
j_gene: TRBJ2-2; abundance: -; d_gene: -; v_gene: TRBV6-5; CDR3nt: TGTGCCAGCAGTTACGTAAGCTACACCGGGGAGCTGTTTTTT; CDR3aa: CASSYVSYTGELFF
j_gene: TRBJ1-6; abundance: -; d_gene: -; v_gene: TRBV2; CDR3nt: TGTGCCAGCAGGGACCCGGGACGGAGAACGGCGAATTCACCCCTCCACTTT; CDR3aa: CASRDPGRRTANSPLHF
j_gene: TRBJ1-2; abundance: -; d_gene: TRBD1; v_gene: TRBV29-1; CDR3nt: TGCAGCGTTGAAGACAGGGGGCGCTCATTATTTGATGGCTACACCTTC; CDR3aa: CSVEDRGRSLFDGYTF
j_gene: TRBJ1-1; abundance: -; d_gene: -; v_gene: TRBV4-1; CDR3nt: TGCGCCAGCAGCCAAGAGATTACCCAGACCTCTGAAGCTTTCTTT; CDR3aa: CASSQEITQTSEAFF
j_gene: TRBJ1-1; abundance: -; d_gene: -; v_gene: TRBV2; CDR3nt: TGTGCCAGCAGCTCAGGGGACATGAACACTGAAGCTTTCTTT; CDR3aa: CASSSGDMNTEAFF
j_gene: TRBJ2-5; abundance: few; d_gene: TRBD1; v_gene: TRBV7-6; CDR3nt: TGTGCCAGCAGCTTACAGGGGGCGCAGCGGGAGACCCAGTACTTC; CDR3aa: CASSLQGAQRETQYF
j_gene: TRBJ2-2; abundance: -; d_gene: TRBD2; v_gene: TRBV14; CDR3nt: TGTGCCAGCAGCCTCCGGACTAGCCGGAACACCGGGGAGCTGTTTTTT; CDR3aa: CASSLRTSRNTGELFF
j_gene: TRBJ2-5; abundance: -; d_gene: TRBD1; v_gene: TRBV28; CDR3nt: TGTGCCAGCACAAAACTCCAGGGGGCGAGAGAGACCCAGTACTTC; CDR3aa: CASTKLQGARETQYF
j_gene: TRBJ1-2; abundance: -; d_gene: -; v_gene: TRBV14; CDR3nt: TGTGCCAGCAGCCAAGAGGTGTTGGCAGGAGCTAACTATGGTTACACCTTC; CDR3aa: CASSQEVLAGANYGYTF
j_gene: TRBJ2-1; abundance: -; d_gene: -; v_gene: TRBV29-1; CDR3nt: TGCAGCGTTGGAGGACAGAACTACAATGAGCAGTTCTTC; CDR3aa: CSVGGQNYNEQFF
j_gene: TRBJ1-1; abundance: -; d_gene: -; v_gene: TRBV4-1; CDR3nt: TGCGCCAGCAGCCACAGGGACGAGAACACTGAAGCTTTCTTT; CDR3aa: CASSHRDENTEAFF
j_gene: TRBJ1-2; abundance: -; d_gene: -; v_gene: TRBV28; CDR3nt: TGTGCCCACACGACCGGGCAGATTGGCTACACCTTC; CDR3aa: CAHTTGQIGYTF
j_gene: TRBJ1-2; abundance: -; d_gene: -; v_gene: TRBV28; CDR3nt: TGTGCCAGCAGTTGGCCTCGAGGCTACACCTTC; CDR3aa: CASSWPRGYTF
j_gene: TRBJ2-3; abundance: once; d_gene: TRBD2; v_gene: TRBV19; CDR3nt: TGTGCCAGCCGACCACTAGCGACCAGCACAGATACGCAGTATTTT; CDR3aa: CASRPLATSTDTQYF
j_gene: TRBJ1-5; abundance: -; d_gene: TRBD1; v_gene: TRBV18; CDR3nt: TGTGCCAGCTCACGGACAGGGGATAGCAATCAGCCCCAGCATTTT; CDR3aa: CASSRTGDSNQPQHF
j_gene: TRBJ1-5; abundance: -; d_gene: -; v_gene: TRBV5-6; CDR3nt: TGTGCCAGCAGCTTGAAGACAGCGTATAGCAATCAGCCCCAGCATTTT; CDR3aa: CASSLKTAYSNQPQHF
j_gene: TRBJ1-6; abundance: -; d_gene: -; v_gene: TRBV7-2; CDR3nt: TGTGCCAGCACCTTCTGGGAGGGGGGCTGGTCACCCCTCCACTTT; CDR3aa: CASTFWEGGWSPLHF
j_gene: TRBJ1-2; abundance: -; d_gene: -; v_gene: TRBV28; CDR3nt: TGTGCCAGCAGTTCTGGCGCCTCCTATGGCTACACCTTC; CDR3aa: CASSSGASYGYTF
j_gene: TRBJ1-2; abundance: -; d_gene: -; v_gene: TRBV28; CDR3nt: TGTGCCAGCAGTTCCGACAGAGCATATGGCTACACCTTC; CDR3aa: CASSSDRAYGYTF
j_gene: TRBJ2-2; abundance: -; d_gene: -; v_gene: TRBV2; CDR3nt: TGTGCCAGCAGTAAAGATTACACCGGGGAGCTGTTTTTT; CDR3aa: CASSKDYTGELFF
j_gene: TRBJ2-7; abundance: -; d_gene: TRBD2; v_gene: TRBV10-3; CDR3nt: TGTGCCATCAGTGAGATAGCGGGGACCTACGAGCAGTACTTC; CDR3aa: CAISEIAGTYEQYF
j_gene: TRBJ1-2; abundance: -; d_gene: -; v_gene: TRBV6-6; CDR3nt: TGTGCCAGCGACACGACCGGGGCCTTAGGCTATGGCTACACCTTC; CDR3aa: CASDTTGALGYGYTF
j_gene: TRBJ1-1; abundance: few; d_gene: -; v_gene: TRBV28; CDR3nt: TGTGCCAGCAGTCCACCCGCTGGGGGAGGCGCTGAAGCTTTCTTT; CDR3aa: CASSPPAGGGAEAFF
j_gene: TRBJ2-3; abundance: -; d_gene: TRBD2; v_gene: TRBV9; CDR3nt: TGTGCCAGCAGCGCCATCGGACTAGCGGGTACCTACTCAACAGATACGCAGTATTTT; CDR3aa: CASSAIGLAGTYSTDTQYF
j_gene: TRBJ1-5; abundance: -; d_gene: TRBD1; v_gene: TRBV5-6; CDR3nt: TGTGCCAGCAGCAGCGGCAGGGGGCTGGGGAATCAGCCCCAGCATTTT; CDR3aa: CASSSGRGLGNQPQHF
j_gene: TRBJ1-3; abundance: few; d_gene: -; v_gene: TRBV27; CDR3nt: TGTGCCAGCAGTTTAAGGTTGGAATCAAGAGGCTCGAGAAACACCATATATTTT; CDR3aa: CASSLRLESRGSRNTIYF
j_gene: TRBJ2-5; abundance: -; d_gene: TRBD2; v_gene: TRBV4-1; CDR3nt: TGCGCCAGCAGCCAAGATAAAAGACTAGCGGGGGGCCCCCAAGAGACCCAGTACTTC; CDR3aa: CASSQDKRLAGGPQETQYF
j_gene: TRBJ1-6; abundance: -; d_gene: -; v_gene: TRBV25-1; CDR3nt: TGTGCCAGCAGTGGCCAGACTAATTCACCCCTCCACTTT; CDR3aa: CASSGQTNSPLHF
j_gene: TRBJ2-5; abundance: -; d_gene: TRBD1; v_gene: TRBV29-1; CDR3nt: TGCAGCGTTGAGCCGGACAGGAGGCAAGAGACCCAGTACTTC; CDR3aa: CSVEPDRRQETQYF
j_gene: TRBJ2-5; abundance: -; d_gene: -; v_gene: TRBV5-4; CDR3nt: TGTGCCAGCACCTTGTTGACAGGATTGCCTCAAGAGACCCAGTACTTC; CDR3aa: CASTLLTGLPQETQYF
j_gene: TRBJ1-2; abundance: few; d_gene: TRBD1; v_gene: TRBV7-2; CDR3nt: TGTGCCAGCAGCGTCCAGGGGGCGGCGGATGGCTACACCTTC; CDR3aa: CASSVQGAADGYTF
j_gene: TRBJ2-7; abundance: -; d_gene: TRBD2; v_gene: TRBV5-4; CDR3nt: TGTGCCAGCAGCTTGGCGGGGGGAGCTACCTACGAGCAGTACTTC; CDR3aa: CASSLAGGATYEQYF
j_gene: TRBJ2-3; abundance: once; d_gene: -; v_gene: TRBV5-1; CDR3nt: TGCGCCAGCAGCTCGGACACAGATACGCAGTATTTT; CDR3aa: CASSSDTDTQYF